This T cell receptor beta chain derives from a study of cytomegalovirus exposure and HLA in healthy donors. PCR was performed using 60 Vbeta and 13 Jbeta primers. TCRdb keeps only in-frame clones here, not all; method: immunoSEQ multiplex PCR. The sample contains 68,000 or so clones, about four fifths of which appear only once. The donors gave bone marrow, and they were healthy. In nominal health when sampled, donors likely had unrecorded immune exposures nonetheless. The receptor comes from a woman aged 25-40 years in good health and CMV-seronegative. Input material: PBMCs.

The DNA for the CDR3 is TGTGCCAGCTCACCCGCAGCATCGGGGGGGGGCTACGAGCAGTACTTC. This codes for CASSPAASGGGYEQYF. This chain uses TRBV18 with TRBJ2-7; 8 nucleotides match TRBD2. V shed 3 bases and J 3 bases; nucleotides not matched to a gene: 10. Per the germline V gene, CDR1 is KGHSH and CDR2 is LQKENI. CDR3 length: 16 residues.